This T cell receptor (beta chain) was captured in a study of blood T cells in healthy people across ages. Using a J-beta primer mix together with a sample-barcoded 5' primer, a second PCR was run for roughly 6 to 12 cycles. TCRdb re-called the 5' RACE reads with MiXCR, one entry per CDR3 protein. The data hold around 800,000 distinct CDR3 sequences, with around 42% observed a single time. The CDR3 sequence is 21 residues long. V dropped 4 bases and J dropped 0 bases, with 28 bases sitting between them. The germline V gene has CDR1 LGHDT and CDR2 YNNKEL (reference sequence). The chain has TRBV3-1 and TRBJ2-1, with a weak D call TRBD2 (5 bases). What was sequenced was blood. This TCR came from a man aged 55-75 years in good health. The CDR3 bases are TGTGCCAGCAGCCTCCTAGTCCGGGGAGCTACTCCAACGAGCTCCTACAATGAGCAGTTCTTC. Amino acids: CASSLLVRGATPTSSYNEQFF.